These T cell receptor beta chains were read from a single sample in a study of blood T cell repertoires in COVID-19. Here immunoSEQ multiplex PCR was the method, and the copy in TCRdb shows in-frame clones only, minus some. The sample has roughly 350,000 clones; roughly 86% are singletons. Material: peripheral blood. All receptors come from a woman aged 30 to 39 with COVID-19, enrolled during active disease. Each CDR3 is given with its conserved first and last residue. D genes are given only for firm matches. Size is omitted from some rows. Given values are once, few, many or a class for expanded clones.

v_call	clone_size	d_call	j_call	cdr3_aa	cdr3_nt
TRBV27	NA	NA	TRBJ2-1	CASSGGGPRHEQFF	TGTGCCAGCAGTGGGGGCGGGCCCCGGCATGAGCAGTTCTTC
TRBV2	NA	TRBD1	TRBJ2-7	CASSTTGGEDEQYF	TGTGCCAGCAGTACTACAGGGGGCGAAGACGAGCAGTACTTC
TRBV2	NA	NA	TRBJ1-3	CASSGGSGASGNTIYF	TGTGCCAGCAGTGGAGGTAGCGGGGCCTCTGGAAACACCATATATTTT
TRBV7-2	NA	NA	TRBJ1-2	CASSLAGPGGYTF	TGTGCCAGCAGCTTAGCAGGTCCCGGGGGCTACACCTTC
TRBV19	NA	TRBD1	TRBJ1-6	CASSTRQGVNSPLHF	TGTGCCAGTAGTACGAGACAGGGGGTTAATTCACCCCTCCACTTT
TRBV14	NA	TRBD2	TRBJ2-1	CASSLLGLAANNEQFF	TGTGCCAGCAGCCTCCTAGGACTAGCGGCCAACAATGAGCAGTTCTTC
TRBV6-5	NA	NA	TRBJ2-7	CASSYTGQPYEQYF	TGTGCCAGCAGTTACACCGGACAGCCCTACGAGCAGTACTTC
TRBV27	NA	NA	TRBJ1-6	CASSLWAPHSPLHF	TGTGCCAGCAGTTTATGGGCCCCCCATTCACCCCTCCACTTT
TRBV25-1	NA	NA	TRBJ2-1	CASTSRQGGTIF	TGTGCCAGCACCTCGAGGCAGGGTGGAACGATCTTC
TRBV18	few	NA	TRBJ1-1	CASSPRGGLNTEAFF	TGTGCCAGCTCACCACGCGGGGGGCTGAACACTGAAGCTTTCTTT
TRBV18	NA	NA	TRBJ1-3	CASSPLQGSSGNTIYF	TGTGCCAGCTCACCGCTACAGGGAAGCTCTGGAAACACCATATATTTT
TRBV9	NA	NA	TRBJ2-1	CASSVGGRAIYNEQFF	TGTGCCAGCAGCGTAGGGGGGCGGGCGATCTACAATGAGCAGTTCTTC
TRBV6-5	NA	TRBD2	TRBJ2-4	CASSPGGAVIQYF	TGTGCCAGCAGCCCCGGGGGGGCCGTCATTCAGTACTTC
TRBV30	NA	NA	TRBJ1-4	CAWSVRGVEEKLFF	TGTGCCTGGAGTGTACGGGGAGTAGAAGAAAAACTGTTTTTT
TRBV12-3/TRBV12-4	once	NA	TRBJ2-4	CASSPTRNIQYF	TGTGCCAGCAGTCCTACTAGAAACATTCAGTACTTC
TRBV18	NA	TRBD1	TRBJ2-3	CASSPGQATDTQYF	TGTGCCAGCTCACCCGGACAGGCCACAGATACGCAGTATTTT
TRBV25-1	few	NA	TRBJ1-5	CASGWGESNQPQHF	TGTGCCAGCGGGTGGGGGGAGAGCAATCAGCCCCAGCATTTT
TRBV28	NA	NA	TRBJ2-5	CASSLTSKETQYF	TGTGCCAGCAGTTTAACTAGCAAAGAGACCCAGTACTTC
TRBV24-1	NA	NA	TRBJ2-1	CATSGDSLNEQFF	TGTGCCACCAGTGGAGACAGCCTCAATGAGCAGTTCTTC
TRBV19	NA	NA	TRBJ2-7	CASRYRVRGHYEQYF	TGTGCCAGTAGATACAGGGTCCGTGGGCACTACGAGCAGTACTTC
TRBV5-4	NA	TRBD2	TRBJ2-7	CASSLEIAGGYDEQYF	TGTGCCAGCAGCTTGGAAATAGCGGGAGGGTATGACGAGCAGTACTTC
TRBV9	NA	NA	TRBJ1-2	CASSVAWDTTNYGYTF	TGTGCCAGCAGCGTAGCTTGGGACACCACTAACTATGGCTACACCTTC
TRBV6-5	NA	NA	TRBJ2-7	CASTPDRTHYEQYF	TGTGCCAGCACCCCCGACAGAACCCACTACGAGCAGTACTTC
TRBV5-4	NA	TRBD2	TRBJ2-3	CASSPPSGSTDTQYF	TGTGCCAGCAGCCCCCCTAGCGGAAGCACAGATACGCAGTATTTT
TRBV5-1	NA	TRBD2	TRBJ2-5	CASSLEGGRGETQYF	TGCGCCAGCAGCTTGGAAGGCGGGAGGGGAGAGACCCAGTACTTC
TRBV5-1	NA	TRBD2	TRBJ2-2	CASSLGDRLAGTNTGELFF	TGCGCCAGCAGCTTGGGGGACCGTCTAGCGGGAACGAACACCGGGGAGCTGTTTTTT
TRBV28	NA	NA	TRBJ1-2	CASSLGQNGYTF	TGTGCCAGCAGTTTAGGGCAGAACGGCTACACCTTC
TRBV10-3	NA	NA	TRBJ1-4	CAISEGVPAVEKLFF	TGTGCCATCAGTGAAGGAGTCCCAGCAGTTGAAAAACTGTTTTTT
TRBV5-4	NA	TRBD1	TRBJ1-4	CASSSDRGRNEKLFF	TGTGCCAGCAGCAGTGACAGGGGAAGAAATGAAAAACTGTTTTTT
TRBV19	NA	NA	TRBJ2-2	CASRLMNTGELFF	TGTGCCAGTAGGTTAATGAACACCGGGGAGCTGTTTTTT
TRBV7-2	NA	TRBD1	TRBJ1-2	CASSIRQGANYGYTF	TGTGCCAGCAGCATTCGACAGGGGGCGAACTATGGCTACACCTTC
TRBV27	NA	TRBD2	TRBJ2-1	CASSLRLAGANEQFF	TGTGCCAGCAGTTTAAGACTAGCGGGAGCGAATGAGCAGTTCTTC
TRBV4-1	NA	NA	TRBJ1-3	CASSRLQGQNGNTIYF	TGCGCCAGCAGCCGACTACAGGGTCAAAATGGAAACACCATATATTTT
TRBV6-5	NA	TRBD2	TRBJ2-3	CASRGTSGTDTQYF	TGTGCCAGCAGGGGGACTAGCGGCACAGATACGCAGTATTTT
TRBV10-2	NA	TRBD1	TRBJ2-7	CASSPRQGAYEQYF	TGCGCCAGCAGCCCCAGACAGGGGGCCTACGAGCAGTACTTC
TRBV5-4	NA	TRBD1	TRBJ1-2	CASSLVGQGFYGYTF	TGTGCCAGCAGCTTGGTGGGACAGGGTTTTTATGGCTACACCTTC